Shown below are 5 T cell receptor beta chains from a single sample sequenced in a study of shared T cell receptors in the human thymus. Sequencing was performed with immunoSEQ multiplex PCR; in TCRdb, only in-frame clones are kept and a portion is missing. The data contain just under 550,000 clones, about four fifths of them singletons. This same sample was also taken into another study, of human thymus T cells.

The specimen sequenced was thymocytes. These receptors originate from a boy under two years old with a congenital heart defect.

This sequence joins TRBV28 and TRBJ1-4; 12 bases map to TRBD1. The germline gives CDR1 MDHEN, CDR2 SYDVKM. This CDR3 contains 17 residues. The V gene end was trimmed by 7 bases and the J gene end by 4 bases; junction bases not matched to a gene: 10. CDR3 sequence reads: CASNRGTGGEGNEKLFF. For the CDR3, the DNA is TGTGCCAGCAACCGCGGGACAGGGGGCGAAGGTAATGAAAAACTGTTTTTT.

V and J are TRBV15 and TRBJ2-1; D might be TRBD2 (5 bases). The CDR3 consists of 15 residues. The germline CDR1 and CDR2 sequences are LNHNV and YYDKDF (reference sequence). V lost 0 bases to trimming and J lost 6 bases, with 12 bases between them. CDR3 DNA: TGTGCCACCAGCAGAGACAGGTTAGCGCGCAATGAGCAGTTCTTC. Translation gives CATSRDRLARNEQFF.

The J gene is TRBJ2-7, the V gene TRBV28, with 12 nucleotides matching TRBD2. In germline, CDR1 is MDHEN, CDR2 SYDVKM. Trimming at V came to 0 bases and at J to 2 bases, leaving 8 bases not matched to a gene. This CDR3 contains 18 residues. The CDR3 coding sequence is TGTGCCAGCAGTTTATGTACGTCTAGCGGGAGGGACCCCTACGAGCAGTACTTC. It is translated as CASSLCTSSGRDPYEQYF.

V is TRBV5-1 and J is TRBJ1-4; TRBD1 matches at 7 bases. With 5 bases clipped from V and 4 bases from J, the junction kept 8 bases outside the gene matches. Germline V CDR1 and CDR2: SGHRS, YFSETQ. The CDR3 runs to 15 residues. The CDR3 region has the DNA TGCGCCAGCAGGTGGGCCGGGACAGATAATGAAAAACTGTTTTTT. Translation gives CASRWAGTDNEKLFF.

The chain combines TRBV7-3 with TRBJ2-3; D is possibly TRBD1 (5 bases). Per germline, CDR1 SGHTA and CDR2 FQGTGA. CDR3 length equals 16 residues. Trimming stripped 1 base from V and 5 bases from J, with 16 bases between. The CDR3 reads CASSLRGPAHGDTQYF. The CDR3, as DNA: TGTGCCAGCAGCTTAAGGGGCCCAGCACACGGAGATACGCAGTATTTT.